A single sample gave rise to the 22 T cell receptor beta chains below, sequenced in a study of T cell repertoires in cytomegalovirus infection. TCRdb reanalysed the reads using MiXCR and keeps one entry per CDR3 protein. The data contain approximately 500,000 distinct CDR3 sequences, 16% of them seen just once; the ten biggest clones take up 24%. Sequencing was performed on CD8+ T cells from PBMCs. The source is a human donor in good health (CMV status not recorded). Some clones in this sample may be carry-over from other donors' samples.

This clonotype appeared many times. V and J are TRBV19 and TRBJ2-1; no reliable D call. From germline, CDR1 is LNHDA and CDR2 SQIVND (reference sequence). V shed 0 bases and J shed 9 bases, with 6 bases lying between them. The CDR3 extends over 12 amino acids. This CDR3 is CASSIDRSEQFF. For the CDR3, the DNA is TGTGCCAGTAGTATAGATAGGAGTGAGCAGTTCTTC.

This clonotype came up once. CDR3 nucleotides: TGTGCCAGCAGCCAAGAAGGACTAGCGGGAGAACACGAGCAGTACTTC. This translates into CASSQEGLAGEHEQYF. The chain combines TRBV3-1 with TRBJ2-7; 13 bases match TRBD2. This CDR3 is 16 amino acids long. With V trimmed by 0 bases and J by 5 bases, 4 bases remained unmatched. Germline V gene lookup returns CDR1 LGHDT and CDR2 YNNKEL (reference sequence).

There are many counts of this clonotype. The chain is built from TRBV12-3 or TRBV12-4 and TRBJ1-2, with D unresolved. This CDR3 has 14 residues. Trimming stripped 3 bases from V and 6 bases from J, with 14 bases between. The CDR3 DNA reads TGTGCCAGCAGTTTCCTTCCCCTATGGGATGGCTACACCTTC. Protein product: CASSFLPLWDGYTF.

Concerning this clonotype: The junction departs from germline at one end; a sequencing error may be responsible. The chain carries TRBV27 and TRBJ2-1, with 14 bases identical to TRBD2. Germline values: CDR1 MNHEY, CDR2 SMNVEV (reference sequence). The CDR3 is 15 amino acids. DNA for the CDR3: TGTGCCAGCAGTTTGACTAGCGGGAGGGAAAATGAGCAGGTCTTC. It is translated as CASSLTSGRENEQVF.

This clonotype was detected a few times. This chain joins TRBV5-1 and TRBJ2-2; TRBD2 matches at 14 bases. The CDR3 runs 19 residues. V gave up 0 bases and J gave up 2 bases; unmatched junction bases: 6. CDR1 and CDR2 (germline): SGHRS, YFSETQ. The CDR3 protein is CASSLEGTSGRRNTGELFF. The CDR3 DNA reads TGCGCCAGCAGCTTGGAAGGGACTAGCGGGAGACGAAACACCGGGGAGCTGTTTTTT. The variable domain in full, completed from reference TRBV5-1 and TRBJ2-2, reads KAGVTQTPRYLIKTRGQQVTLSCSPISGHRSVSWYQQTPGQGLQFLFEYFSETQRNKGNFPGRFSGRQFSNSRSEMNVSTLELGDSALYLCASSLEGTSGRRNTGELFFGEGSRLTVL.

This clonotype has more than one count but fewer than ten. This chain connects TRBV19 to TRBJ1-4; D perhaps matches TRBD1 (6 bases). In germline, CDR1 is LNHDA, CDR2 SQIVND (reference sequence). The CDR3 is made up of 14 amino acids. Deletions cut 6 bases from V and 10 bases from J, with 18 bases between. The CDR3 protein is CASSWDKPLAKLFF. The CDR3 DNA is TGTGCCAGTAGCTGGGACAAGCCCCTGGCAAAACTGTTTTTT.

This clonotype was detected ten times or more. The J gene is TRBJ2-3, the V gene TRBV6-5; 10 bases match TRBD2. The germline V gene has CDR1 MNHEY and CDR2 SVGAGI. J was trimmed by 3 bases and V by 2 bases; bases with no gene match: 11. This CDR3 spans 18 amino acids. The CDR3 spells CASSYNFVLSGRTDTQYF. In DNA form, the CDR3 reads TGTGCCAGCAGTTACAATTTTGTACTTAGCGGGAGGACAGATACGCAGTATTTT.

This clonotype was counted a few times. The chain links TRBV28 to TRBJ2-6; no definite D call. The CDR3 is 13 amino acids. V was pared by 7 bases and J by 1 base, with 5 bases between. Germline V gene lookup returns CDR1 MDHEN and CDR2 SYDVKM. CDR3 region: CASTESGANVLTF. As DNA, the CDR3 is TGTGCCAGCACGGAATCTGGGGCCAACGTCCTGACTTTC.

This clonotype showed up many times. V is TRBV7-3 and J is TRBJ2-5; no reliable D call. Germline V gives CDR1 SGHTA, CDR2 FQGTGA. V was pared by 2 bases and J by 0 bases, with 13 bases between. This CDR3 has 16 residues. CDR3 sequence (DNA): TGTGCCAGCAGCTTATTCCGCTACAAGTACCAAGAGACCCAGTACTTC. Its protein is CASSLFRYKYQETQYF.

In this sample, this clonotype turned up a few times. CDR3 sequence reads: CATSRPRGGETQYF. The DNA for the CDR3 is TGTGCCACCAGCAGACCACGGGGGGGAGAGACCCAGTACTTC. The V and J genes are TRBV15 and TRBJ2-5; 8 nucleotides agree with TRBD2. This CDR3 region has 14 residues. Germline CDR1 and CDR2: LNHNV and YYDKDF (reference sequence). V lost 2 bases and J lost 4; bases outside the gene matches: 3.

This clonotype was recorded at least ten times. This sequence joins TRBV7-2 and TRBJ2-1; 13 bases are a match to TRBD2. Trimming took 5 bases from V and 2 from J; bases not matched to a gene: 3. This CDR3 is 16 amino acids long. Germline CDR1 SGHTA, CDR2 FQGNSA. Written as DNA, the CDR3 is TGTGCCAGCAGCCGACTAGCGGGGGGCCCCTACAATGAGCAGTTCTTC. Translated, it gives CASSRLAGGPYNEQFF.

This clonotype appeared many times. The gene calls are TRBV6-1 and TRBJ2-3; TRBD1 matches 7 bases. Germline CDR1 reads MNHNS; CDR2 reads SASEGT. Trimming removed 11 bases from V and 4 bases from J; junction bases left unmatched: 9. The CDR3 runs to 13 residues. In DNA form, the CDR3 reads TGTGCCGTCAAAGTAGGGGGCGCAGATACGCAGTATTTT. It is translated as CAVKVGGADTQYF.

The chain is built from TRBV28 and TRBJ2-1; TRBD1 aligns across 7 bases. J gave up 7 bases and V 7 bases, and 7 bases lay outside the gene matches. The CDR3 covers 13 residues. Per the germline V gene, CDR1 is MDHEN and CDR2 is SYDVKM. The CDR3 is CASTDRVKNEQFF. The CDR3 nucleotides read TGTGCCAGCACTGACAGGGTGAAGAATGAGCAGTTCTTC.

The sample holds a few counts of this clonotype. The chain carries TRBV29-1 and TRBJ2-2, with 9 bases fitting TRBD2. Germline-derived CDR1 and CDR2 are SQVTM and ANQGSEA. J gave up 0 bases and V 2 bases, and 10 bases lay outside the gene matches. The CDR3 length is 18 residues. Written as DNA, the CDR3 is TGCAGCGTTGAACTGGTAGCGGGAGAAAACCCGAACACCGGGGAGCTGTTTTTT. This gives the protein CSVELVAGENPNTGELFF.

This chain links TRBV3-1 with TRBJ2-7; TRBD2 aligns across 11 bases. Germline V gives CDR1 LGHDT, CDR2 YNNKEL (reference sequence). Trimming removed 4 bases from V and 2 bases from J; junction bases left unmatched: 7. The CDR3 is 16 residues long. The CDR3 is CASSLRLAGKTYEQYF. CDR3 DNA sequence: TGTGCCAGCAGCCTGCGACTAGCGGGGAAAACCTACGAGCAGTACTTC.

Here the CDR3 reads CASSSMNLEPNTEAFF. The CDR3 coding sequence is TGTGCCAGCAGCTCCATGAATCTGGAACCGAACACTGAAGCTTTCTTT. V gene TRBV5-4 combines with J gene TRBJ1-1; D is unresolved. Looked up from germline, CDR1 is SGHNT and CDR2 is YYREEE (reference sequence). The CDR3 sequence is 16 residues long. V was clipped by 3 bases and J by 1 base, with 16 bases between them.

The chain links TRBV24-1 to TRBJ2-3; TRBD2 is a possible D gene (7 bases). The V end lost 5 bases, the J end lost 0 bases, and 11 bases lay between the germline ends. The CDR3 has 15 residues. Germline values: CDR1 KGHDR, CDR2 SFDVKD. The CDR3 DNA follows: TGTGCCACCAGTGCTGCGGGGGCGAGCACAGATACGCAGTATTTT. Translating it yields CATSAAGASTDTQYF.

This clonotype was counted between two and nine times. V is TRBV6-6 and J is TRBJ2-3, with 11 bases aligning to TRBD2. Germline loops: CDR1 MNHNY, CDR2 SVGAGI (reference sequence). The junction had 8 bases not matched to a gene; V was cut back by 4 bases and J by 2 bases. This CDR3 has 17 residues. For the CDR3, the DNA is TGTGCCAGCAGTTTACTAGCGGGAGAGAGGGACACAGATACGCAGTATTTT. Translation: CASSLLAGERDTDTQYF.

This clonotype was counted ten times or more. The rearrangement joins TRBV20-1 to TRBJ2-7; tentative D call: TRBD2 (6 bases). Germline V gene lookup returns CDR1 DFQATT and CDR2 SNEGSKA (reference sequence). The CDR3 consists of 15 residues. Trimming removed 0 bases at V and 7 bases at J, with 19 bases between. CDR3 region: CSARDIDRGFLEQYF. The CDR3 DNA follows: TGCAGTGCTAGAGATATCGACCGGGGGTTTTTAGAGCAGTACTTC.

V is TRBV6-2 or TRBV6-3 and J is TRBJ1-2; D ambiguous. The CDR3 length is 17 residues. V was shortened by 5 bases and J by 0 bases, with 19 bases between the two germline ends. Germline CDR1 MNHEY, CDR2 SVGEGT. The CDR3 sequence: CASSRPGGRTSNYGYTF. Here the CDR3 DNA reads TGTGCCAGCAGTCGCCCGGGCGGCCGAACCTCTAACTATGGCTACACCTTC.

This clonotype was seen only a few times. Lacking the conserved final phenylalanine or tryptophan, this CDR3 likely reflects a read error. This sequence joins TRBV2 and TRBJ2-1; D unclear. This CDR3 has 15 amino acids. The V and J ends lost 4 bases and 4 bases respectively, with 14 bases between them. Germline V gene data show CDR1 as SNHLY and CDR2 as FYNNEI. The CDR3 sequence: CASSVRQNLYNEQFL. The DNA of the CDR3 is TGTGCCAGCAGTGTTCGCCAGAACCTATACAATGAGCAGTTCTTA.

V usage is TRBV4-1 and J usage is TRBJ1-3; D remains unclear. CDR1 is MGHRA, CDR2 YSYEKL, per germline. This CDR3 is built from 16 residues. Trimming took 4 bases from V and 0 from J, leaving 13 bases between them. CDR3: CASSPETQSSGNTIYF. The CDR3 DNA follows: TGCGCCAGCAGCCCAGAGACGCAGAGCTCTGGAAACACCATATATTTT.